The 28 T cell receptor beta chains presented below share a single source sample, sequenced in a study of OX40 agonist ivuxolimab in advanced cancers. Clones were read by immunoSEQ multiplex PCR, and TCRdb kept only the in-frame ones, dropping some. The data contain 74,000 or so clones, more than 75% of them seen just once; the ten biggest clones take up roughly 2%. The source was CD4+ or CD8+ T cells sorted from blood, collected in a trial of the OX40 agonist ivuxolimab. These receptors came from an adult with an advanced solid tumor such as melanoma, head and neck, liver or kidney cancer.

This chain uses TRBV5-8 with TRBJ2-1, with TRBD2 matching over 9 bases. The CDR3 is 15 residues long. The junction had 8 bases not matched to a gene; V was cut back by 6 bases and J by 4 bases. CDR1 is SGHTS, CDR2 YDEGEE, per germline. The DNA of the CDR3 is TGTGCCAGCACCGGCGGGACTAGCATGTACAATGAGCAGTTCTTC. Encoded protein: CASTGGTSMYNEQFF. Full variable domain (remainder filled in from reference TRBV5-8 and TRBJ2-1): EAGVTQSPTHLIKTRGQQATLRCSPISGHTSVYWYQQALGLGLQFLLWYDEGEERNRGNFPPRFSGRQFPNYSSELNVNALELEDSALYLCASTGGTSMYNEQFFGPGTRLTVL.

V is TRBV5-1 and J is TRBJ2-5; 13 bases fit TRBD2. Trimming at V came to 2 bases and at J to 5 bases, leaving 9 bases not matched to a gene. This CDR3 has 17 residues. Germline V CDR1 and CDR2: SGHRS, YFSETQ. The CDR3 here is CASSFLRTSGSLETQYF. In DNA form, the CDR3 reads TGCGCCAGCAGCTTCCTACGGACTAGCGGGAGTTTGGAGACCCAGTACTTC.

V is TRBV27 and J is TRBJ1-1; tentatively, D is TRBD1 (5 bases). This CDR3 has 15 residues. The germline gives CDR1 MNHEY, CDR2 SMNVEV (reference sequence). With 6 bases removed from V and 0 bases from J, the gap between germline ends came to 14 bases. CDR3 region: CASRLNRGVNTEAFF. DNA for the CDR3: TGTGCCAGCAGATTAAACCGGGGGGTGAACACTGAAGCTTTCTTT.

The table lists this clone with a count of one. This chain joins TRBV28 and TRBJ1-1; TRBD1 might be the D (6 bases). CDR3 length: 15 residues. Germline V gene sequence: CDR1 MDHEN, CDR2 SYDVKM. The V and J ends lost 1 base and 1 base respectively, with 10 bases between them. CDR3 protein: CASSLSGDGNTEAFF. The CDR3 coding sequence is TGTGCCAGCAGTTTATCAGGGGATGGGAACACTGAAGCTTTCTTT.

This chain links TRBV5-1 with TRBJ2-7; tentatively, D is TRBD1 (5 bases). The CDR3 extends over 16 amino acids. V was cut by 0 bases and J by 0 bases, with 13 bases left in between. Germline assignment: CDR1 SGHRS and CDR2 YFSETQ. CDR3 in amino acids: CASSLALGQSSYEQYF. The CDR3 bases are TGCGCCAGCAGCTTGGCCCTGGGGCAGAGCTCCTACGAGCAGTACTTC.

This clone has a single count. The rearrangement uses TRBV18 and TRBJ1-1; D gene ambiguous. V lost 0 bases to trimming and J lost 9 bases, with 8 bases between them. The CDR3 sequence is 12 residues long. Per the germline V gene, CDR1 is KGHSH and CDR2 is LQKENI. CDR3 nucleotides: TGTGCCAGCTCACCACCGCGGTACAAAGCTTTCTTT. This gives the protein CASSPPRYKAFF.

The chain uses TRBV27 and TRBJ2-7; tentatively, D is TRBD2 (5 bases). CDR3 length: 13 residues. Trimming stripped 4 bases from V and 7 bases from J, with 14 bases between. In germline, CDR1 is MNHEY, CDR2 SMNVEV (reference sequence). The CDR3 nucleotides are TGTGCCAGCAGTTCCCGACGGACGGGGGAGCAGTACTTC. Protein sequence: CASSSRRTGEQYF.

CDR3 DNA: TGCGCCAGCAGCCTTAGTGGGGATGAGCCTTATGAGACCCAGTACTTC. Its protein is CASSLSGDEPYETQYF. The chain recombines TRBV4-1 with TRBJ2-5, with D uncertain. Germline V lookup: CDR1 MGHRA, CDR2 YSYEKL. The CDR3 length is 16 residues. V shed 4 bases and J shed 5 bases, with 20 bases lying between them.

This clone was detected only once. The chain combines TRBV5-4 with TRBJ1-2; TRBD1 aligns across 11 bases. The CDR3 contains 16 residues. From germline, CDR1 is SGHNT and CDR2 YYREEE (reference sequence). V lost 4 bases, J lost 7 bases, and 12 bases stayed unmatched. CDR3: CASSLYQTGTGGGYTF. The CDR3 region has the DNA TGTGCCAGCAGCCTCTACCAGACCGGGACAGGGGGTGGCTACACCTTC.

The chain links TRBV10-2 to TRBJ1-5, with 7 bases aligning to TRBD1. The CDR3 is 13 residues long. The germline V gene has CDR1 WSHSY and CDR2 SAAADI. J was trimmed by 4 bases and V by 8 bases; bases with no gene match: 5. This CDR3 is CASVGQENQPQHF. The CDR3 DNA follows: TGCGCCAGCGTAGGACAGGAGAATCAGCCCCAGCATTTT.

The V and J genes are TRBV19 and TRBJ1-1; D unresolved. This CDR3 region has 13 residues. V dropped 4 bases and J dropped 4 bases, with 10 bases sitting between them. Germline V gene lookup returns CDR1 LNHDA and CDR2 SQIVND (reference sequence). The CDR3 DNA is TGTGCCAGTAGTAATAAAGGAGGCACTGAAGCTTTCTTT. Its protein is CASSNKGGTEAFF.

This clone showed up just a few times. The chain uses TRBV10-1 and TRBJ1-4; 8 nucleotides match TRBD1. The J segment lost 10 bases and the V segment lost 6 bases, leaving 10 bases of the junction unmatched. From germline, CDR1 is WNHNN and CDR2 SYGVQD (reference sequence). The CDR3 runs to 14 residues. CDR3 region: CASSAGTGLGKLFF. CDR3 DNA sequence: TGCGCCAGCAGCGCCGGGACAGGTCTCGGAAAACTGTTTTTT.

The chain carries TRBV11-3 and TRBJ1-1; D remains ambiguous. V shed 4 bases and J shed 1 base, with 10 bases lying between them. This CDR3 is built from 14 residues. Germline V gives CDR1 SGHNT, CDR2 YENEEA. The CDR3 is CASSSRPTNTEAFF. The CDR3, as DNA: TGTGCCAGCAGCTCTAGGCCAACGAACACTGAAGCTTTCTTT.

The chain couples TRBV2 to TRBJ1-5, with D unclear. The V gene's germline CDR1 is SNHLY and CDR2 FYNNEI. V was pared by 4 bases and J by 2 bases, with 12 bases between. There are 15 residues in the CDR3. The CDR3 sequence: CASSVGPLGNQPQHF. CDR3 sequence (DNA): TGTGCCAGCAGTGTCGGGCCCTTGGGCAATCAGCCCCAGCATTTT.

Only one count was recorded for this clone. The chain is built from TRBV2 and TRBJ2-2; 10 bases map to TRBD1. Germline V CDR1 and CDR2: SNHLY, FYNNEI. There are 15 residues in the CDR3. Unmatched junction bases numbered 8, after V lost 6 bases and J lost 7 bases. The DNA for the CDR3 is TGTGCCAGCAGGACCGGGACAGGGGTTGGCGGGGAGCTGTTTTTT. This translates into CASRTGTGVGGELFF.

V usage is TRBV6-5 and J usage is TRBJ1-2; perhaps TRBD1 as D (5 bases). V was shortened by 0 bases and J by 4 bases, with 12 bases between the two germline ends. The CDR3 length is 15 residues. Germline values: CDR1 MNHEY, CDR2 SVGAGI. The DNA for the CDR3 is TGTGCCAGCAGTTACTCCTCAACAGGACGCTATGGCTACACCTTC. It yields the protein CASSYSSTGRYGYTF.

This sequence joins TRBV5-4 and TRBJ1-1; D might be TRBD1 (6 bases). This CDR3 region has 14 residues. Germline CDR1 and CDR2: SGHNT and YYREEE (reference sequence). V was pared by 4 bases and J by 0 bases, with 10 bases between. The CDR3 nucleotides read TGTGCCAGCAGCACCGGACAGATGAACACTGAAGCTTTCTTT. Protein sequence: CASSTGQMNTEAFF.

Here the CDR3 reads CASSQSQGGAEAFF. CDR3 nucleotides: TGCGCCAGCAGCCAATCACAGGGGGGGGCTGAAGCTTTCTTT. The chain uses TRBV5-1 and TRBJ1-1; 8 bases align to TRBD1. The V segment lost 4 bases and the J segment 6 bases; nucleotides outside the gene matches: 8. From germline, CDR1 is SGHRS and CDR2 YFSETQ. CDR3 length equals 14 residues.

V gene TRBV7-9 combines with J gene TRBJ2-2; 8 nucleotides agree with TRBD2. The CDR3 runs to 17 residues. Germline V gene sequence: CDR1 SEHNR, CDR2 FQNEAQ (reference sequence). The trim removed 5 bases at V and 5 bases at J, leaving 13 bases unmatched. The CDR3 spells CASSPGGPGTSTGELFF. The CDR3, as DNA: TGTGCCAGCAGCCCCGGAGGTCCGGGGACTAGTACCGGGGAGCTGTTTTTT. The full variable domain, its missing parts supplied by reference TRBV7-9 and TRBJ2-2, is DTGVSQNPRHKITKRGQNVTFRCDPISEHNRLYWYRQTLGQGPEFLTYFQNEAQLEKSRLLSDRFSAERPKGSFSTLEIQRTEQGDSAMYLCASSPGGPGTSTGELFFGEGSRLTVL.

The chain uses TRBV5-1 and TRBJ2-7, with 12 bases identical to TRBD2. Germline assignment: CDR1 SGHRS and CDR2 YFSETQ. V lost 0 bases, J lost 4 bases, and 2 bases stayed unmatched. This CDR3 comprises 15 residues. CDR3 DNA: TGCGCCAGCAGCTTGGGAACTAGCGGGGGGTACGAGCAGTACTTC. Its translation: CASSLGTSGGYEQYF.

The chain couples TRBV6-1 to TRBJ1-1; D is undetermined. Looked up from germline, CDR1 is MNHNS and CDR2 is SASEGT. Trimming took off 4 bases at V and 2 bases at J, with 14 bases between the two ends. This CDR3 contains 15 residues. The CDR3 DNA sequence: TGTGCCAGCAGTGCGGGCTTTACACCCAACACTGAAGCTTTCTTT. It codes for CASSAGFTPNTEAFF.

On this clone: Other DNA sequences within the sample encode an identical CDR3. The chain has TRBV29-1 and TRBJ2-6; TRBD1 might be the D (6 bases). Germline V CDR1 and CDR2: SQVTM, ANQGSEA. This CDR3 spans 14 amino acids. Deletions cut 4 bases from V and 1 base from J, with 8 bases between. The CDR3 protein is CSVAGVSGANVLTF. CDR3 DNA: TGCAGCGTTGCAGGGGTTTCTGGGGCCAACGTCCTGACTTTC.

This rearrangement joins TRBV7-9 to TRBJ2-2, with D maybe TRBD2 (6 bases). V lost 1 base to trimming and J lost 6 bases, with 12 bases between them. Germline-derived CDR1 and CDR2 are SEHNR and FQNEAQ (reference sequence). This CDR3 is 15 amino acids long. The CDR3 loop is CASSLDRLVAGELFF. CDR3 nucleotide sequence: TGTGCCAGCAGCTTAGACCGACTAGTGGCCGGGGAGCTGTTTTTT.

This chain connects TRBV10-2 to TRBJ1-2; D not resolved. Trimming took 4 bases from V and 4 from J, leaving 13 bases between them. The germline V gene encodes CDR1 WSHSY and CDR2 SAAADI. The CDR3 runs 14 residues. CDR3 protein: CASSVSGSGYGYTF. As DNA, the CDR3 is TGCGCCAGCAGTGTTTCGGGAAGTGGCTATGGCTACACCTTC.

The chain employs TRBV6-5 and TRBJ1-6; D call uncertain. The CDR3 extends over 12 amino acids. Germline V gives CDR1 MNHEY, CDR2 SVGAGI. Trimming stripped 3 bases from V and 8 bases from J, with 5 bases between. CDR3 DNA: TGTGCCAGCAGTTATGGGTATTCACCCCTCCACTTT. This sequence encodes CASSYGYSPLHF.

The J gene is TRBJ1-1, the V gene TRBV5-1, with no clear D. The length of the CDR3 is 14 residues. The germline V and J ends were trimmed by 0 bases and 8 bases, with 14 bases remaining between them. The germline CDR1 and CDR2 sequences are SGHRS and YFSETQ. CDR3 in amino acids: CASSLASGVDEAFF. CDR3 bases: TGCGCCAGCAGCTTGGCCTCGGGAGTTGACGAAGCTTTCTTT.

The chain couples TRBV29-1 to TRBJ1-3, with 8 bases identical to TRBD1. Germline-derived CDR1 and CDR2 are SQVTM and ANQGSEA. The CDR3 length is 13 residues. The trim removed 6 bases at V and 2 bases at J, leaving 3 bases unmatched. CDR3 amino acids: CSVSQGAGNTIYF. In nucleotides, the CDR3 is TGCAGCGTCTCACAGGGGGCTGGAAACACCATATATTTT.

This chain connects TRBV6-5 to TRBJ1-3, with no clear D. This CDR3 contains 13 residues. V was trimmed by 6 bases and J by 0 bases, leaving 6 bases between them. Germline V gene lookup returns CDR1 MNHEY and CDR2 SVGAGI. In nucleotides, the CDR3 is TGTGCCAGCAGACTTAGCTCTGGAAACACCATATATTTT. Its translation: CASRLSSGNTIYF.